The 3 T cell receptor beta chains reported below all come from one sample, sequenced in a study of beta chain features in type 1 diabetes. Broader study findings: Among patients with Type 1 diabetes, TCRB CDR3s were moderately but significantly shorter in every one of the four CD4+ subsets.

Which antigens these TCRs recognize remains unknown. Sequenced material consisted of expressed TCRB transcripts (all of the isolated RNA was reverse transcribed). Using immunoSEQ multiplex PCR, the repertoire was profiled, and TCRdb retains in-frame clones only, with some absent. The sample has fewer than 300,000 clones, 20% seen once. The specimen sequenced was naive CD4+ T cells from blood. Source of these receptors: a woman in her 40s with type 1 diabetes.

There are a few counts of this clone. The rearrangement links TRBV9 to TRBJ1-3, with D possibly matching TRBD1 (6 bases). Germline CDR1 reads SGDLS; CDR2 reads YYNGEE. Trimming removed 2 bases at V and 0 bases at J, with 9 bases between. This CDR3 is built from 15 residues. DNA of the CDR3: TGTGCCAGCAGCGTTGACAGGCCCTCTGGAAACACCATATATTTT. Protein: CASSVDRPSGNTIYF.

This rearrangement joins TRBV5-4 to TRBJ1-2, with D perhaps TRBD1 (5 bases). CDR3 length: 14 residues. The germline CDR1 and CDR2 sequences are SGHNT and YYREEE (reference sequence). The V end was cut by 5 bases, the J end by 1 base, with 12 bases between. In DNA, the CDR3 is TGTGCCAGCAGAACGGGACTCCTTAACTATGGCTACACCTTC. Protein sequence: CASRTGLLNYGYTF.

The V call is TRBV29-1, the J call TRBJ1-2; maybe TRBD1 (5 bases). This CDR3 is 12 amino acids long. V was cut by 4 bases and J by 8 bases, with 14 bases left in between. Per the germline V gene, CDR1 is SQVTM and CDR2 is ANQGSEA. CDR3 DNA sequence: TGCAGCGTTGGTGTCCCAGGGTTCGGCTACACCTTC. Its protein product is CSVGVPGFGYTF.